What follows describes a single T cell receptor (beta chain). The antigen remains unidentified. The CDR3 extends over 17 amino acids. CDR1 and CDR2 from the germline V gene are KGHSH and LQKENI. Trimming stripped 1 base from V and 0 bases from J, with 14 bases between. This sample is drawn from a study of post-analysis software for immune sequencing data. General observations from the study: Patients showed TRBV5-6, TRBV5-1 and TRBV20-1 among a few TRBV segments more frequent than in controls. The authors found that F measure strongly co-clustered same-batch samples. Versus controls, multiple sclerosis patients showed significantly lower diversity (normalized Chao1).

TCR beta cDNA libraries included unique molecular identifiers. T cells numbering roughly 0.85 to 11 million yielded roughly 500,000 cDNA molecules. TCRdb re-derived calls from the PCR reads in MiXCR, one entry per CDR3 protein. Of 650,000 to 900,000 distinct CDR3 sequences in the sample, 46% were seen once. Specimen: blood. This sequence joins TRBV18 and TRBJ2-3, with D possibly being TRBD2 (6 bases). The sequence came from a girl between 10 and 17 years old with multiple sclerosis. CDR3: CASSPLVLADSTDTQYF. CDR3 in DNA: TGTGCCAGCTCACCACTAGTTTTAGCGGATAGCACAGATACGCAGTATTTT.